Listed here are 8 T cell receptor gamma chains from one sample, sequenced in a study of gamma delta lymphoproliferative disorders and STAT genes. TCRdb re-analyzed the multiplex PCR reads via CATT. The sample shows roughly 2,000 gamma-chain clones, roughly 9.7% of them seen only once. Sequencing used genomic DNA taken from PBMCs of patients and controls. Sequenced input: blood. All receptors derive from a human donor with gamma-delta T-cell large granular lymphocyte leukemia.

With respect to this clone: A junction boundary mismatches the germline segment, possibly from a read error. This CDR3 is also generated by other DNA sequences in the sample. J is TRGJ1 or TRGJ2 and V is TRGV9. The J gene, left out of TCRdb, was set here by checking the DNA against germline. The CDR3 loop spans 12 amino acids. Germline V gene sequence: CDR1 GITISATS, CDR2 ISYDGTV (reference sequence). CDR3 sequence: CALWLFDYKKLF. The CDR3 DNA reads as TGCGCCTTGTGGCTTTTTGATTATAAGAAACTCTTT.

In its sample, this clone was seen a few times. The DNA is left out, because the CDR3 cannot be placed on it with certainty; the CDR3 is given as TCRdb lists it. The V gene is TRGV11, but the J gene lacks a call. Being an ORF, TRGV11 has a function that is uncertain. Termini included, the CDR3 measures 17 amino acids. The chain's CDR3 is CTTVPAGLGFNYYKKLF.

A word on this clone: This may arise from a read error, as a much more abundant clone is one base away. Here the V gene is TRGV10, but the J gene went uncalled. TRGV10 is sorted into the ORF group, with uncertain function. The CDR3 extends over 9 amino acids. CDR3 in amino acids: CAAREGRLF. DNA for the CDR3: TGTGCTGCGCGGGAAGGTAGGCTCTTT.

The V and J genes are TRGV8 and TRGJ1 or TRGJ2. Because TCRdb records no J gene, it was assigned here through a match of the DNA to germline. This CDR3 is 10 amino acids long. The germline V gene encodes CDR1 VENAVY and CDR2 YDSYNSRV. V lost 4 bases and J lost 9; bases outside the gene matches: 3. The CDR3 here is CATWEGKKLF. As DNA, the CDR3 is TGTGCCACCTGGGAGGGTAAGAAACTCTTT.

The rearrangement links TRGV5 to TRGJ1 or TRGJ2. The J gene, left out of TCRdb, was set here by checking the DNA against germline. CDR1 and CDR2 from the germline V gene are VINAFY and YDVSNSKD. The V and J ends lost 0 bases and 3 bases, in that order; junction bases with no gene match: 5. The CDR3 totals 14 residues. The CDR3 spells CATWDRLVYYKKLF. The DNA for the CDR3 is TGTGCCACCTGGGACAGGCTCGTTTATTATAAGAAACTCTTT.

In its sample, this clone was seen a few times. The CDR3 bases are TGTGCCACCTGGGACGGGCTTAGGTCGGAATATAAGAAACTCTTT. This sequence encodes CATWDGLRSEYKKLF. V is TRGV2 and J is TRGJ1 or TRGJ2. The J gene, left out of TCRdb, was set here by checking the DNA against germline. Germline assignment: CDR1 EGSNGY and CDR2 YDSYNSKV. This CDR3 contains 15 residues. The ends lost 0 bases at V and 7 bases at J; junction bases unmatched: 12.

This chain links TRGV10 with TRGJ1 or TRGJ2. The J gene, absent from TCRdb, was called here by matching the DNA to germline. TRGV10 counts as an open reading frame of uncertain function. V was pared by 8 bases and J by 3 bases, with 8 bases of the junction left unmatched. CDR3 length equals 13 residues. The CDR3 reads CAAWGEFYYKKLF. Here the CDR3 DNA reads TGTGCTGCGTGGGGAGAATTTTATTATAAGAAACTCTTT.

Concerning this clone itself: Because the CDR3's place on the DNA is in doubt, the DNA is left out and the CDR3 is given as listed by TCRdb. The V gene corresponds to TRGV11; no J gene was called. TRGV11 is an ORF, with its function uncertain. The CDR3 is made up of 17 amino acids, end residues included. The CDR3 reads CTTVPAGLGRYYYKKLF.